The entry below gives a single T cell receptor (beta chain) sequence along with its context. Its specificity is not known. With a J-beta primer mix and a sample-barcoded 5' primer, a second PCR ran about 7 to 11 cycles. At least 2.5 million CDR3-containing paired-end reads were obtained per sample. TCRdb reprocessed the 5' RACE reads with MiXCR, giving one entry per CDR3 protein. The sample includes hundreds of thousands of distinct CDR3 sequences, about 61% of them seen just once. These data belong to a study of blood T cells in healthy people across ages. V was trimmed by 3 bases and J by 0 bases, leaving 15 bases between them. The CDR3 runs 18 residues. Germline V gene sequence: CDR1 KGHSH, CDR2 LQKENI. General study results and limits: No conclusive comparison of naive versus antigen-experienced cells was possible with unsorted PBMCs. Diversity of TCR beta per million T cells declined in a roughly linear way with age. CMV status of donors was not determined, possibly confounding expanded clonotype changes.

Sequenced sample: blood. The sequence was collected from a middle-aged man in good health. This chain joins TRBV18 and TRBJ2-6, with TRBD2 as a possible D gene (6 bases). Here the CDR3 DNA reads TGTGCCAGCTCACCCGGAGGGTCAGCGTACTCTGGGGCCAACGTCCTGACTTTC. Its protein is CASSPGGSAYSGANVLTF.